The rows below give T cell receptor beta chains drawn from one sample of a study of Tregs in tolerant kidney transplant recipients. The data were produced by immunoSEQ multiplex PCR, yet TCRdb's version contains in-frame clones alone and is incomplete. Altogether 80,000 or so clones are present, 91% being singletons, with the ten largest covering 1.6%. The sample consisted of CD4+ T cells from blood (PBMCs), taken 24 months after the transplant. The receptor set was obtained from a human patient who received a combined kidney and bone marrow transplant. The T cells may partly be graft donor cells. The CDR3 runs from the conserved cysteine through the conserved F or W. A D gene is named only where the DNA matches it firmly. The size of a clone is reported for some rows only, either as once, few or many, or as a class for expanded clones.

cdr3_nt	cdr3_aa	clone_size	j_call	d_call	v_call
TGTGCCAGCAGCACCCGGACTAGCGGAAACACCGGGGAGCTGTTTTTT	CASSTRTSGNTGELFF	once	TRBJ2-2	TRBD2	TRBV4-2
TGTGCCAGCTCACCACCGAGTGAGGGAAACACCATATATTTT	CASSPPSEGNTIYF	-	TRBJ1-3	-	TRBV18
TGTGCCAGCAGTGCAACTTTCCGAGATACGCAGTATTTT	CASSATFRDTQYF	-	TRBJ2-3	-	TRBV6-4
TGTGCCAGCAGTGGAGAGCGTAATTCACCCCTCCACTTT	CASSGERNSPLHF	-	TRBJ1-6	-	TRBV6-5
TGTGCCAGCAGCCAAGTAGGAGGGAGCTCCTACGAGCAGTACTTC	CASSQVGGSSYEQYF	-	TRBJ2-7	-	TRBV4-2
TGTGCCAGCAGCCAAGTTCGGGGGGGTGAAGCTTTCTTT	CASSQVRGGEAFF	-	TRBJ1-1	-	TRBV14
TGTGCCAGCAGCGTAGGGGGCGTCAGCGGGGTTTCCTACGAGCAGTACTTC	CASSVGGVSGVSYEQYF	-	TRBJ2-7	-	TRBV7-9
TGTGCCAACCCATCGAGCGAGCAGTACTTC	CANPSSEQYF	-	TRBJ2-7	-	TRBV14
TGTGCCAGCAGTGGGGGGGGCGCGGTCCACGAGCAGTACTTC	CASSGGGAVHEQYF	-	TRBJ2-7	-	TRBV25-1
TGTGCCAGCAGCTTCACCGGGACAGCTAATTCACCCCTCCACTTT	CASSFTGTANSPLHF	-	TRBJ1-6	TRBD1	TRBV7-2
TGTGCCAGCTCACCAGATGAGTCCCGAATCTCTGGGGCCAACGTCCTGACTTTC	CASSPDESRISGANVLTF	-	TRBJ2-6	-	TRBV18
TGTGCCAGCAGTTTACGCAGGGGCGAAGATACGCAGTATTTT	CASSLRRGEDTQYF	-	TRBJ2-3	-	TRBV27
TGCGCCAGCAGCTTGGTGGGGTCGGGGACTGAAGCTTTCTTT	CASSLVGSGTEAFF	-	TRBJ1-1	-	TRBV5-1
TGTGCCAGCAGAAATCAGCGGGAGGCTCTCGAGCAGTACTTC	CASRNQREALEQYF	-	TRBJ2-7	TRBD2	TRBV7-2
TGTGCCAGCAGTCAGGCAGTATCCTACGAGCAGTACTTC	CASSQAVSYEQYF	-	TRBJ2-7	-	TRBV6-6
TGTGCCAGCAGCTTGGGCCCTAGCCTAGCGGGGGCCGGAGATACGCAGTATTTT	CASSLGPSLAGAGDTQYF	-	TRBJ2-3	TRBD2	TRBV5-6
TGTGCCAGCAGGACCGGACAGCTCAACTATGGCTACACCTTC	CASRTGQLNYGYTF	-	TRBJ1-2	-	TRBV6-5
TGTGCCACCAGCAGAGGACTAGTACGCTCCTACAATGAGCAGTTCTTC	CATSRGLVRSYNEQFF	-	TRBJ2-1	-	TRBV15
TGTGCCATCAGTGACGACAGGACAAATCAGCCCCAGCATTTT	CAISDDRTNQPQHF	-	TRBJ1-5	-	TRBV10-3
TGTGCCAGCAGCATCTCGCAGGGGGCCCACGAGCAGTACTTC	CASSISQGAHEQYF	-	TRBJ2-7	TRBD1	TRBV6-1
TGTGCCAGCAGCTTAGGGGCGGAGGGCGAAGCTTTCTTT	CASSLGAEGEAFF	-	TRBJ1-1	-	TRBV11-3
TGTGCCAGCAGCTTATCATCCTACGAGCAGTACTTC	CASSLSSYEQYF	few	TRBJ2-7	-	TRBV7-9
TGTGCCAGCTCACCAGGCAACACCATATATTTT	CASSPGNTIYF	-	TRBJ1-3	-	TRBV18
TGTGCCAGCTCACATGACAGTAGCACAGATACGCAGTATTTT	CASSHDSSTDTQYF	-	TRBJ2-3	-	TRBV18
TGTGCCAGCAGCGAGGACAATCTGGAGACCCAGTACTTC	CASSEDNLETQYF	-	TRBJ2-5	-	TRBV9
TGCGCCAGCAGCCAAGATCCTTTACAGGGTTCCTATGGCTACACCTTC	CASSQDPLQGSYGYTF	-	TRBJ1-2	-	TRBV4-1
TGTGCCAGTAGTGAGGAAGAGACCCAGTACTTC	CASSEEETQYF	-	TRBJ2-5	-	TRBV19
TGTGCCTGGACAACGGGCAGACAGGGTAATTCACCCCTCCACTTT	CAWTTGRQGNSPLHF	-	TRBJ1-6	TRBD1	TRBV30
TGTGCCAGCAGCTTAGCTAGCGGCTTCCAAGAGACCCAGTACTTC	CASSLASGFQETQYF	-	TRBJ2-5	-	TRBV7-2
TGTGCCAGCAGTGAAGGACTAGCGGGGGGCACAGATACGCAGTATTTT	CASSEGLAGGTDTQYF	-	TRBJ2-3	TRBD2	TRBV2
TGTGCCAGCAGCTTGGCGACAGGGCAGAATGAAAAACTGTTTTTT	CASSLATGQNEKLFF	few	TRBJ1-4	TRBD1	TRBV5-6
TGCGCCAGCACCCGGGGGGGGGTTGGTGGTGAGCAGTTCTTC	CASTRGGVGGEQFF	-	TRBJ2-1	TRBD2	TRBV10-1
TGTGCCGGACAGCCCACCAACTATGGCTACACCTTC	CAGQPTNYGYTF	-	TRBJ1-2	-	TRBV19
TGTGCCAGCAGCTTAAACAGGGCCACCGGGGAGCTGTTTTTT	CASSLNRATGELFF	-	TRBJ2-2	-	TRBV7-3
TGTGCCAGCAGTGTAGGGACAGGGAAAGTAAGCGCAGATACGCAGTATTTT	CASSVGTGKVSADTQYF	-	TRBJ2-3	TRBD1	TRBV25-1
TGTGCCATCAGTCGGGACAGACCCTATGGCTACACCTTC	CAISRDRPYGYTF	-	TRBJ1-2	TRBD1	TRBV10-3
TGTGCCAGCAGCGACAGGGACCCTGGAAACACCATATATTTT	CASSDRDPGNTIYF	-	TRBJ1-3	-	TRBV21-1
TGTGCCAGCAGAACCCGGGACAGCCTGAACACTGAAGCTTTCTTT	CASRTRDSLNTEAFF	-	TRBJ1-1	TRBD1	TRBV28
TGTGCCAGCAGCGTAGAGGGCCTAACAGGTCCCCGTATCAATGAGCAGTTCTTC	CASSVEGLTGPRINEQFF	-	TRBJ2-1	-	TRBV9
TGTGCCATCACGGCGGGAGTGGCAGATACGCAGTATTTT	CAITAGVADTQYF	-	TRBJ2-3	TRBD2	TRBV10-3
TGTGCCAGCAGTTGGGGACTGAATGACTACGAGCAGTACTTC	CASSWGLNDYEQYF	-	TRBJ2-7	-	TRBV5-6
TGTGCCAGCAGCGAGACCCCCGGGAATTCCCCCCTCCACTTT	CASSETPGNSPLHF	-	TRBJ1-6	-	TRBV9
TGTGCCAGCAGCGCGTGGACAGGGCTGACCAAAAACATTCAGTACTTC	CASSAWTGLTKNIQYF	-	TRBJ2-4	TRBD1	TRBV5-6
TGCGCCAGCAGCTTCGGGACTAGCGGGGGGGAAGAGACCCAGTACTTC	CASSFGTSGGEETQYF	-	TRBJ2-5	TRBD2	TRBV5-1
TGTGCCAGCAGCCTACTAGCGGGGGGGCTTTGGGGCACAGATACGCAGTATTTT	CASSLLAGGLWGTDTQYF	-	TRBJ2-3	TRBD2	TRBV11-2
TGTGCCAGCAGTTATTCCAGGGGGAGAGGCACTGAAGCTTTCTTT	CASSYSRGRGTEAFF	-	TRBJ1-1	TRBD1	TRBV6-6
TGTGCCAGCGGCTGGGACAGGGGGTTTGAAAAACTGTTTTTT	CASGWDRGFEKLFF	few	TRBJ1-4	TRBD1	TRBV7-2
TGTGCCAGCAGCCCCCGGGACTGGGTCAATGAGCAGTTCTTC	CASSPRDWVNEQFF	-	TRBJ2-1	-	TRBV7-2
TGTGCCAGCAGCTTGGCCGCAGATACGCAGTATTTT	CASSLAADTQYF	-	TRBJ2-3	-	TRBV5-4
TGCAGCGTTGAAGATCTTAGGCACCGGGGTGGCGAGCAGTACTTC	CSVEDLRHRGGEQYF	-	TRBJ2-7	-	TRBV29-1
TGTGCCAGCAGGCCGCCAACTCCCACAGGAATCCTACGGGAGCAGTACTTC	CASRPPTPTGILREQYF	-	TRBJ2-7	-	TRBV28
TGCGCCAGCAGCCAATTCCGGGACTCCTACAATGAGCAGTTCTTC	CASSQFRDSYNEQFF	-	TRBJ2-1	-	TRBV4-3